This TCR beta chain is from a study of regulatory T cells in long-lasting Graves disease (dated by TCRdb to the early 2020s). With regard to the full study: Persistent Graves' disease patients were compared with newly diagnosed Graves' disease patients by peripheral blood TCR sequencing and RNA sequencing. TCR sequencing covered roughly 13 persistent and 20 or so newly diagnosed Graves' disease patients, 33 samples in total. The study took place in China and was registered as a clinical trial.

Worth noting for this clonotype: It has no known antigen specificity. No clone much larger than this one lies a single base away; base qualities are absent.

CDR1 and CDR2 are drawn from the germline V gene: SGHTA, FQGNSA. Its CDR3 holds 14 amino acids, cysteine through phenylalanine. Only the CDR3 DNA stays, 42 bases, in frame from base 1. Deletion took 0 bases off V and 11 bases off J, with a span of 16 bases between the germline ends. Overall results and qualifications from the work: Because the primary lesion, thyroid tissue, could not be accessed, the study looked at peripheral blood alone. The authors noted that the small sample size was a limitation that may lower accuracy. TRBV28, TRBJ1-2 and TRBJ2-5 were preferentially used in persistent disease, while TRBV20-1 and TRBJ2-1 were favored in newly diagnosed disease. More public clonotypes were shared among persistent patients (2,741) than among newly diagnosed patients (roughly 1,000). Persistent Graves' disease patients showed lower TCR Shannon entropy and fewer highly expanded clones than newly diagnosed patients, suggesting clonal expansion.

Through fastp at Q25 and MiXCR, TCRdb rebuilt clones from the public reads, retaining in-frame beta chains. One record per CDR3 amino acid sequence lists the most common genes and DNA. Counted in this sample were about 680 distinct CDR3 sequences; 70% to 85% of them appeared once. The top ten hold 32% of the sample. For both TCR sequencing and RNA sequencing, RNA was extracted from PBMCs using TRIzol. The diagnosis of Graves' disease followed American Thyroid Association guidelines. Patients for the study were recruited at an endocrinology department in Xi'an, China. Each patient gave 8.5 to 9.5 milliliters of peripheral blood, collected in an EDTA anticoagulant tube. Ficoll Paque Plus density gradient separation was used to isolate PBMCs, and no further T cell sorting was performed. An Agilent 2100 Bioanalyzer and agarose gel were used to check RNA quality, while a NanoDrop 2000 measured RNA concentration.

This material consisted of peripheral blood mononuclear cells (PBMCs), taken with antithyroid drug treatment, in newly diagnosed or persistent Graves disease (not recorded which). The clonotype was recovered from a female donor with Graves disease. Donor details come from another sample of the same person, matched by shared clones. The rearranged chain carries TRBV7-2 and TRBJ1-1; the D gene is perhaps TRBD1, from 5 matching bases. The sequence in DNA is TGTGCCAGCAGCTTAGCGAAGGACACTCTACGGGCTTTCTTT. Protein translation: CASSLAKDTLRAFF.